This is a list of T cell receptor beta chains from one sample in a study of TIL therapy for anti-PD-1-resistant metastatic lung cancer. Generated by immunoSEQ multiplex PCR, the TCRdb table keeps only in-frame clones and is missing some. The repertoire consists of tens of thousands of clones, with around 86% occurring once and the leading ten covering 2.5% to 3%. The input for sequencing was blood, taken at baseline. These receptors were obtained from a person aged 25-85 years with non-small cell lung cancer. CDR3s include the opening cysteine and the closing phenylalanine or tryptophan. A D gene is named only where the DNA matches it firmly. Some rows have no size entry. The others give once, few or many, or a class for an expanded clone.

J gene: TRBJ2-2
V gene: TRBV11-3
D gene: TRBD2
clone size: -
CDR3 DNA: TGTGCCAGCAGCTTGACTAGCGGGAGGACCGGGGAGCTGTTTTTT
CDR3 protein: CASSLTSGRTGELFF

J gene: TRBJ2-6
V gene: TRBV10-3
D gene: -
clone size: -
CDR3 DNA: TGTGCCATCAGTGCATTAGGGCCCATCTCTGGGGCCAACGTCCTGACTTTC
CDR3 protein: CAISALGPISGANVLTF

J gene: TRBJ2-3
V gene: TRBV10-2
D gene: TRBD2
clone size: -
CDR3 DNA: TGCGCCAGCACCGATCCGGGACTAGCGGGCCCCGATACGCAGTATTTT
CDR3 protein: CASTDPGLAGPDTQYF

J gene: TRBJ2-2
V gene: TRBV12-3/TRBV12-4
D gene: -
clone size: -
CDR3 DNA: TGTGCCAGCAGGCCGTACACCGGGGAGCTGTTTTTT
CDR3 protein: CASRPYTGELFF

J gene: TRBJ1-1
V gene: TRBV27
D gene: TRBD1
clone size: few
CDR3 DNA: TGTGCCAGCAGTCCCCTGGACAGGGATGAAGCTTTCTTT
CDR3 protein: CASSPLDRDEAFF

J gene: TRBJ2-5
V gene: TRBV7-9
D gene: TRBD2
clone size: -
CDR3 DNA: TGTGCCAGCACCGAAGGTTGGCTAGCGGGAGGCCAAGAGACCCAGTACTTC
CDR3 protein: CASTEGWLAGGQETQYF

J gene: TRBJ1-6
V gene: TRBV6-2/TRBV6-3
D gene: TRBD1
clone size: -
CDR3 DNA: TGTGCCAGCAGCCCAGGACAGGGGAGTTCACCCCTCCACTTT
CDR3 protein: CASSPGQGSSPLHF

J gene: TRBJ2-1
V gene: TRBV27
D gene: -
clone size: -
CDR3 DNA: TGTGCCAGCAGTCAATTAAGGGGGGGTCTAGCGCCCAATGAGCAGTTCTTC
CDR3 protein: CASSQLRGGLAPNEQFF

J gene: TRBJ2-7
V gene: TRBV19
D gene: -
clone size: few
CDR3 DNA: TGTGCCAGTAGCTCCACAGGAGGGTTCAACGGGCAGTACTTC
CDR3 protein: CASSSTGGFNGQYF

J gene: TRBJ1-3
V gene: TRBV6-5
D gene: -
clone size: -
CDR3 DNA: TGTGCCAGCAAGGTGCTACTCGCCGACCAGACCGAATATTTT
CDR3 protein: CASKVLLADQTEYF

J gene: TRBJ1-4
V gene: TRBV30
D gene: -
clone size: -
CDR3 DNA: TGTGCCTGGAATGTAGGAGGGTCCAGAATGGAAAAACTGTTTTTT
CDR3 protein: CAWNVGGSRMEKLFF

J gene: TRBJ1-2
V gene: TRBV5-1
D gene: TRBD1
clone size: -
CDR3 DNA: TGCGCCAGCAGCCCCGACAGGGAGGGAGGAGGCTACACCTTC
CDR3 protein: CASSPDREGGGYTF

J gene: TRBJ2-5
V gene: TRBV6-5
D gene: TRBD1
clone size: -
CDR3 DNA: TGTGCCAGCAGAAGGACAGGGTCGGGCCAAGAGACCCAGTACTTC
CDR3 protein: CASRRTGSGQETQYF

J gene: TRBJ2-1
V gene: TRBV15
D gene: TRBD2
clone size: -
CDR3 DNA: TGTGCCACCAGCAGGGAGCTAGCGGAAAGCTCCTACAATGAGCAGTTCTTC
CDR3 protein: CATSRELAESSYNEQFF